The 24 T cell receptor beta chains below were found in one sample sequenced in a study of identical twins. MiXCR, run by TCRdb on the 5' RACE reads, gives a single entry per CDR3 protein. This table has about 690,000 distinct CDR3 sequences, around 6% appearing once. The sequencing sample was made of naive T cells sorted from blood. The receptor source for this set is a man aged 18 to 29 in good health.

This clonotype has a count of ten or more. The rearrangement links TRBV6-1 to TRBJ2-7; TRBD2 matches 7 bases. The CDR3 totals 16 residues. V gave up 7 bases and J gave up 1 base; unmatched junction bases: 13. Germline CDR1 MNHNS, CDR2 SASEGT. In DNA, the CDR3 is TGTGCCAGCACTCCTTCAAGCGGGGCGATTTCCTACGAGCAGTACTTC. Protein product: CASTPSSGAISYEQYF.

This clonotype was found many times. CDR3 nucleotide sequence: TGTGCCAGCGGTCCAACGGAGCAGTACTTC. This gives the protein CASGPTEQYF. The chain carries TRBV28 and TRBJ2-7; D is unresolved. The germline V and J ends were trimmed by 8 bases and 7 bases, with 9 bases remaining between them. Per the germline V gene, CDR1 is MDHEN and CDR2 is SYDVKM. The CDR3 sequence is 10 residues long.

This rearrangement joins TRBV5-1 to TRBJ2-3; TRBD2 matches 9 bases. In germline, CDR1 is SGHRS, CDR2 YFSETQ. V was pared by 2 bases and J by 4 bases, with 5 bases of the junction left unmatched. CDR3 length equals 15 residues. Here the CDR3 DNA reads TGCGCCAGCAGCTTCTTAGCGGGAGTACCAGATACGCAGTATTTT. It specifies CASSFLAGVPDTQYF. Looking up the rest from reference TRBV5-1 and TRBJ2-3 gives the full variable domain: KAGVTQTPRYLIKTRGQQVTLSCSPISGHRSVSWYQQTPGQGLQFLFEYFSETQRNKGNFPGRFSGRQFSNSRSEMNVSTLELGDSALYLCASSFLAGVPDTQYFGPGTRLTVL.

This clonotype has at least ten counts. The chain uses TRBV10-3 and TRBJ2-6; 9 bases are a match to TRBD1. CDR1 is ENHRY, CDR2 SYGVKD, per germline. The CDR3 runs 16 residues. The V gene end was trimmed by 8 bases and the J gene end by 4 bases; junction bases not matched to a gene: 9. For the CDR3, the DNA is TGTGCCATCGCCGGACAGGGGTCTACCGGGGCCAACGTCCTGACTTTC. Translated: CAIAGQGSTGANVLTF.

V usage is TRBV19 and J usage is TRBJ1-1; D gene unclear. Germline CDR1 and CDR2: LNHDA and SQIVND (reference sequence). Trimming left V 8 bases short and J 1 base short, with 14 bases between. The CDR3 is 14 residues long. CDR3 loop: CASSDVTPNTEAFF. The CDR3 DNA sequence: TGTGCCAGTTCCGATGTGACGCCGAACACTGAAGCTTTCTTT.

The V and J genes are TRBV20-1 and TRBJ2-1; D unresolved. Germline V lookup: CDR1 DFQATT, CDR2 SNEGSKA (reference sequence). The V end lost 6 bases, the J end lost 0 bases, and 12 bases lay between the germline ends. The CDR3 length is 14 residues. CDR3 loop: CSATDPSSYNEQFF. The CDR3 nucleotides read TGCAGTGCCACGGACCCTAGCTCCTACAATGAGCAGTTCTTC.

This clonotype was seen ten or more times. The chain is built from TRBV5-1 and TRBJ2-4, with a tentative D call TRBD2 (6 bases). The CDR3 has 16 residues. V dropped 2 bases and J dropped 0 bases, with 12 bases sitting between them. Per germline, CDR1 SGHRS and CDR2 YFSETQ. Here the CDR3 DNA reads TGCGCCAGCAGCTTAGGCGGGGCTCTAGCCAAAAACATTCAGTACTTC. The encoded protein is CASSLGGALAKNIQYF.

This clonotype appeared many times. The V call is TRBV20-1, the J call TRBJ2-3; 13 nucleotides line up with TRBD2. CDR1 is DFQATT and CDR2 is SNEGSKA in the germline V gene (reference sequence). Germline trimming cut 2 bases from V and 1 base from J; bases unmatched to any gene: 6. The CDR3 consists of 17 residues. The CDR3 reads CSARPRTSGRGTDTQYF. The CDR3 DNA is TGCAGTGCTAGACCTAGGACTAGCGGGAGAGGCACAGATACGCAGTATTTT.

The chain combines TRBV7-8 with TRBJ2-1, with 10 positions matching TRBD2. Trimming removed 6 bases from V and 9 bases from J; junction bases left unmatched: 11. The CDR3 contains 15 residues. CDR1 is SGHVS, CDR2 FQNEAQ, per germline. CDR3 protein: CASRNSTSGSGEQFF. CDR3 sequence (DNA): TGTGCCAGCAGAAATTCGACTAGCGGGTCGGGTGAGCAGTTCTTC.

The chain combines TRBV5-1 with TRBJ2-1; D is uncertain. The CDR3 sequence is 14 residues long. Looked up from germline, CDR1 is SGHRS and CDR2 is YFSETQ. The V and J ends lost 2 bases and 10 bases respectively, with 16 bases between them. The DNA of the CDR3 is TGCGCCAGCAGCTTAGAGCCCAGCGCGGAGGAGCAGTTCTTC. Residues: CASSLEPSAEEQFF.

This clonotype was seen at least ten times. The CDR3 DNA reads TGTGCCAGCAGCATAGGGTGGACTGAAGCTTTCTTT. Amino acids: CASSIGWTEAFF. The chain recombines TRBV7-9 with TRBJ1-1; D uncertain. The CDR3 is 12 residues long. The V end lost 5 bases, the J end lost 5 bases, and 9 bases lay between the germline ends. Germline assignment: CDR1 SEHNR and CDR2 FQNEAQ (reference sequence).

The sample holds many counts of this clonotype. The rearrangement joins TRBV12-3 or TRBV12-4 to TRBJ2-1; 7 bases are a match to TRBD2. The ends lost 8 bases at V and 3 bases at J; junction bases unmatched: 7. There are 14 residues in the CDR3. The CDR3 region has the DNA TGTGCCAGCCTGACGGGAGGTTACTACAATGAGCAGTTCTTC. Protein sequence: CASLTGGYYNEQFF.

The chain recombines TRBV7-8 with TRBJ1-6, with 7 bases identical to TRBD1. This CDR3 is built from 15 residues. Germline-derived CDR1 and CDR2 are SGHVS and FQNEAQ. V was clipped by 5 bases and J by 4 bases; unmatched bases: 5. The CDR3 reads CASSNRQGYNSPLHF. DNA for the CDR3: TGTGCCAGCAGCAATCGACAGGGTTATAATTCACCCCTCCACTTT.

The sample holds many counts of this clonotype. The V and J genes are TRBV24-1 and TRBJ2-4; tentatively, D is TRBD2 (6 bases). Trimming left V 3 bases short and J 3 bases short, with 14 bases between. The CDR3 is made up of 16 amino acids. In germline, CDR1 is KGHDR, CDR2 SFDVKD. The CDR3 sequence: CATSDVIGGGKNIQYF. CDR3 DNA sequence: TGTGCCACCAGTGATGTCATCGGGGGAGGCAAAAACATTCAGTACTTC.

A few counts support this clonotype. The V gene is TRBV9, the J gene TRBJ1-2; TRBD1 agrees at 9 bases. With V trimmed by 4 bases and J by 2 bases, 9 bases remained unmatched. This CDR3 comprises 16 residues. Germline V CDR1 and CDR2: SGDLS, YYNGEE. CDR3 residues: CASSTRPGTGNYGYTF. The CDR3 DNA reads TGTGCCAGCAGCACCCGTCCCGGGACAGGGAACTATGGCTACACCTTC. The entire variable domain, with the rest obtained from reference TRBV9 and TRBJ1-2, is as follows: DSGVTQTPKHLITATGQRVTLRCSPRSGDLSVYWYQQSLDQGLQFLIQYYNGEERAKGNILERFSAQQFPDLHSELNLSSLELGDSALYFCASSTRPGTGNYGYTFGSGTRLTVV.

This clonotype was observed a handful of times. V usage is TRBV3-1 and J usage is TRBJ2-1, with D unresolved. V lost 2 bases, J lost 5 bases, and 10 bases lay in between. Germline values: CDR1 LGHDT, CDR2 YNNKEL (reference sequence). CDR3 length: 14 residues. The CDR3 DNA is TGTGCCAGCAGCCAACCAGACCGACACAATGAGCAGTTCTTC. This gives the protein CASSQPDRHNEQFF.

As concerns this clonotype: One end of the junction is discordant with germline, which a read error may explain. The chain links TRBV4-3 to TRBJ2-1, with D maybe TRBD1 (5 bases). Germline V gene sequence: CDR1 LGHNA, CDR2 YSLEER. The CDR3 runs to 12 residues. Written as DNA, the CDR3 is TGCGCCAGCAGCCAAGATGAAAGGGGTCCCGTCTTC. Its translation: CASSQDERGPVF.

Ten or more counts support this clonotype. The V gene is TRBV10-3, the J gene TRBJ2-1, with 9 positions matching TRBD1. The CDR3 consists of 17 residues. The V and J ends lost 2 bases and 8 bases, in that order; junction bases with no gene match: 13. Germline CDR1 reads ENHRY; CDR2 reads SYGVKD. CDR3 nucleotides: TGTGCCATCAGTGAGAAAGGGACAGGGAAGTTTTCGTATGAGCAGTTCTTC. As protein: CAISEKGTGKFSYEQFF.

This clonotype was detected many times. This chain connects TRBV12-3 or TRBV12-4 to TRBJ2-7; D tentatively fits TRBD1 or TRBD2 (5 bases each). Trimming removed 7 bases from V and 3 bases from J, with 16 bases in between. The CDR3 is 14 amino acids. As DNA, the CDR3 is TGTGCCAGCAATAGCAACGGGGCGCTCTACGAGCAGTACTTC. Protein product: CASNSNGALYEQYF.

The chain recombines TRBV24-1 with TRBJ2-2, with 11 bases identical to TRBD1. The V gene end was trimmed by 3 bases and the J gene end by 6 bases; junction bases not matched to a gene: 5. The CDR3 covers 16 residues. The germline CDR1 and CDR2 sequences are KGHDR and SFDVKD. Here the CDR3 reads CATSDRDRGIPGELFF. CDR3 DNA sequence: TGTGCCACCAGTGATCGGGACAGGGGGATCCCCGGGGAGCTGTTTTTT.

This clonotype came up many times. The V gene is TRBV12-3 or TRBV12-4, the J gene TRBJ2-1, with D unclear. This CDR3 is built from 16 residues. V lost 6 bases to trimming and J lost 0 bases, with 15 bases between them. The CDR3, as DNA: TGTGCCAGCAGCCGACCTACCCTAAGCTCCTACAATGAGCAGTTCTTC. Protein sequence: CASSRPTLSSYNEQFF.

This chain connects TRBV9 to TRBJ1-1; 8 bases are shared with TRBD1. The junction had 12 bases not matched to a gene; V was cut back by 1 base and J by 10 bases. Germline V CDR1 and CDR2: SGDLS, YYNGEE. The CDR3 spans 15 residues. The CDR3 is CASSVLGQGAIGAFF. In DNA form, the CDR3 reads TGTGCCAGCAGCGTATTGGGGCAGGGGGCTATAGGAGCTTTCTTT.

This clonotype was detected only a few times. CDR3 loop: CAISRDSGTGSHTQYF. The CDR3 DNA sequence: TGTGCCATCAGCCGGGACTCCGGGACAGGGTCCCATACGCAGTATTTT. V and J are TRBV10-3 and TRBJ2-3; 9 nucleotides line up with TRBD1. V was pared by 6 bases and J by 7 bases, with 14 bases of the junction left unmatched. Germline CDR1 is ENHRY and CDR2 is SYGVKD. The CDR3 runs 16 residues.

This clonotype was counted only a few times. The chain has TRBV7-8 and TRBJ1-3; D gene unclear. The CDR3 loop spans 16 amino acids. Trimming took 5 bases from V and 3 from J, leaving 17 bases between them. Germline V gives CDR1 SGHVS, CDR2 FQNEAQ. The chain's CDR3 is CASSRSTGVFGNTIYF. The CDR3 coding sequence is TGTGCCAGCAGCCGTAGTACTGGGGTATTTGGAAACACCATATATTTT.